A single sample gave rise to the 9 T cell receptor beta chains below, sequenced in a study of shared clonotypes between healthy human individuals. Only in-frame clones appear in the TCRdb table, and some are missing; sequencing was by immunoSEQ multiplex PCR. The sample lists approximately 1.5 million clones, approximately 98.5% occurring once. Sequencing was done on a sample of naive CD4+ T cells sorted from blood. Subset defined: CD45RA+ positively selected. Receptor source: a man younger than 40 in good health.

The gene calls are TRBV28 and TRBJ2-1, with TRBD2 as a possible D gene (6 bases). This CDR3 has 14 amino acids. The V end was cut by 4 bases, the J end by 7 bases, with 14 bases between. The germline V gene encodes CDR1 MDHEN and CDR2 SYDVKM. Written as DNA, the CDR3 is TGTGCCAGCAGTTGGGACGGGAGAGGAAATGAGCAGTTCTTC. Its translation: CASSWDGRGNEQFF. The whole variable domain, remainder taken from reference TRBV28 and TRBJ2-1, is DVKVTQSSRYLVKRTGEKVFLECVQDMDHENMFWYRQDPGLGLRLIYFSYDVKMKEKGDIPEGYSVSREKKERFSLILESASTNQTSMYLCASSWDGRGNEQFFGPGTRLTVL.

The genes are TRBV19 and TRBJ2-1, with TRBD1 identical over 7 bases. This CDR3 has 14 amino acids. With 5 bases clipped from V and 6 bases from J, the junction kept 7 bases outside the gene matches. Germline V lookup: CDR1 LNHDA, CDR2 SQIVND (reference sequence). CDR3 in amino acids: CASSSYRGRNEQFF. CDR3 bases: TGTGCCAGTAGTTCTTACAGGGGTCGCAATGAGCAGTTCTTC.

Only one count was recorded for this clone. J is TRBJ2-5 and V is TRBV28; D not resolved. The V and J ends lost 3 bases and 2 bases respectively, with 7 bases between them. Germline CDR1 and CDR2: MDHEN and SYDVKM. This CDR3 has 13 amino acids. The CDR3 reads CASSFRNQETQYF. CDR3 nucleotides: TGTGCCAGCAGTTTCAGAAATCAAGAGACCCAGTACTTC. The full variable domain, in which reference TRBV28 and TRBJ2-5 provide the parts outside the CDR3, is DVKVTQSSRYLVKRTGEKVFLECVQDMDHENMFWYRQDPGLGLRLIYFSYDVKMKEKGDIPEGYSVSREKKERFSLILESASTNQTSMYLCASSFRNQETQYFGPGTRLLVL.

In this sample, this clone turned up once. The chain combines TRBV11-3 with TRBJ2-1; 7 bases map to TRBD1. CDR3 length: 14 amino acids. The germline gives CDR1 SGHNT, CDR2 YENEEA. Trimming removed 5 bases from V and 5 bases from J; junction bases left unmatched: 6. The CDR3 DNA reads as TGTGCCAGCAGCCCGGACAGGACGAACAATGAGCAGTTCTTC. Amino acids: CASSPDRTNNEQFF.

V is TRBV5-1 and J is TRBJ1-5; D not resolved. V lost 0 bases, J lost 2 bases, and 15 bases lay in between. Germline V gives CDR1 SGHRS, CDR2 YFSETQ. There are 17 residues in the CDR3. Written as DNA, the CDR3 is TGCGCCAGCAGCTTGGGCTCGGCCCCTCGAGGCAATCAGCCCCAGCATTTT. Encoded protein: CASSLGSAPRGNQPQHF.

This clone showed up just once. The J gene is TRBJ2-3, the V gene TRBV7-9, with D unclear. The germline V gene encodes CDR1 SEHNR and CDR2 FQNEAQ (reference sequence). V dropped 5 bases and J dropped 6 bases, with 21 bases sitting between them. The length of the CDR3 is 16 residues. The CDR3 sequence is CASSLLSPQLWDTQYF. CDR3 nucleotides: TGTGCCAGCAGCCTTCTCTCCCCTCAACTGTGGGATACGCAGTATTTT.

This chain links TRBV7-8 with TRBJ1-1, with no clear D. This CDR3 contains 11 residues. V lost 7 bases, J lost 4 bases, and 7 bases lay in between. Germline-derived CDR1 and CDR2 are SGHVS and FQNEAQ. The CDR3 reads CASKFVTEAFF. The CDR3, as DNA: TGTGCCAGCAAATTTGTCACTGAAGCTTTCTTT.

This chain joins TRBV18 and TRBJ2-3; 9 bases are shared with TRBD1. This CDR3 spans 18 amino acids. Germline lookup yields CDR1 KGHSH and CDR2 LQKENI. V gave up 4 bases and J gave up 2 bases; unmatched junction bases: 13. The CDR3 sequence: CASSRTVLGQGLTDTQYF. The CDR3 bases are TGTGCCAGCTCACGTACTGTTCTGGGACAGGGCCTCACAGATACGCAGTATTTT.

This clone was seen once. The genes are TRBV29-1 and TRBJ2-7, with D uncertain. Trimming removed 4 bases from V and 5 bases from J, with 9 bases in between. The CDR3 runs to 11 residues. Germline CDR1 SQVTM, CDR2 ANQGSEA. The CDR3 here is CSVANRHEQYF. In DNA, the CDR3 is TGCAGCGTTGCGAATCGACACGAGCAGTACTTC.